Below are 9 T cell receptor beta chains sequenced from a single sample in a study of blood T cell repertoires in COVID-19. The protocol was immunoSEQ multiplex PCR, while the TCRdb copy is restricted to in-frame clones and leaves out a portion. The sample holds 300,000 or so clones, about 83% seen once. Sequenced material: peripheral blood. The receptors come from a woman aged 45-60 years with acute or convalescent COVID-19.

The chain has TRBV10-3 and TRBJ1-2, with a tentative D call TRBD1 (5 bases). The CDR3 spans 13 residues. Trimming took off 1 base at V and 8 bases at J, with 11 bases between the two ends. Germline values: CDR1 ENHRY, CDR2 SYGVKD. This chain's CDR3 is CAISEYRGNGYTF. CDR3 coding DNA: TGTGCCATCAGTGAGTATCGGGGGAACGGCTACACCTTC.

The gene calls are TRBV7-9 and TRBJ2-7; 10 nucleotides line up with TRBD2. CDR3 length: 15 residues. Germline CDR1 SEHNR, CDR2 FQNEAQ (reference sequence). V lost 10 bases, J lost 2 bases, and 11 bases stayed unmatched. The CDR3: CATGATAGGAYEQYF. The DNA of the CDR3 is TGTGCCACTGGGGCCACAGCGGGAGGGGCCTACGAGCAGTACTTC.

The chain carries TRBV30 and TRBJ2-7, with no clear D. Trimming pared 5 bases from V and 3 bases from J, leaving 8 bases between. Per the germline V gene, CDR1 is GTSNPN and CDR2 is SVGIG (reference sequence). This CDR3 is built from 11 residues. The DNA for the CDR3 is TGTGCCTGGTCGACTTACTACGAGCAGTACTTC. Protein: CAWSTYYEQYF.

The chain links TRBV7-3 to TRBJ2-3; 13 bases fit TRBD2. The CDR3 contains 16 residues. Germline V gives CDR1 SGHTA, CDR2 FQGTGA. V gave up 5 bases and J gave up 3 bases; unmatched junction bases: 5. The CDR3 sequence is CASSTKLAGGTDTQYF. DNA for the CDR3: TGTGCCAGCAGCACTAAACTAGCGGGAGGGACAGATACGCAGTATTTT.

This sequence joins TRBV5-6 and TRBJ1-4, with 9 bases lining up with TRBD1. This CDR3 spans 14 amino acids. Germline loops: CDR1 SGHDT, CDR2 YYEEEE. V gave up 4 bases and J gave up 6 bases; unmatched junction bases: 4. The CDR3 reads CASSNRGRDEKLFF. The CDR3 DNA reads as TGTGCCAGCAGCAACAGGGGGCGAGATGAAAAACTGTTTTTT.

This clone was counted between two and nine times. The CDR3 spells CASSVSLAGGPYEQYF. The CDR3, as DNA: TGTGCCAGCAGCGTAAGTTTGGCGGGAGGGCCCTACGAGCAGTACTTC. The rearrangement joins TRBV9 to TRBJ2-7, with 9 bases identical to TRBD2. The length of the CDR3 is 16 residues. Per the germline V gene, CDR1 is SGDLS and CDR2 is YYNGEE. J gave up 2 bases and V 1 base, and 7 bases lay outside the gene matches.

The V and J genes are TRBV5-1 and TRBJ2-1; 8 bases are a match to TRBD2. Germline V gene data show CDR1 as SGHRS and CDR2 as YFSETQ. V dropped 1 base and J dropped 5; count of bases not matched to a gene: 11. The CDR3 runs 17 residues. CDR3 DNA: TGCGCCAGCAGCTTGACCCCAGCGGGAGCCCTCGACAATGAGCAGTTCTTC. This gives the protein CASSLTPAGALDNEQFF.

The chain employs TRBV7-2 and TRBJ1-2; D gene uncertain. CDR1 and CDR2 from the germline V gene are SGHTA and FQGNSA. This CDR3 is 15 amino acids long. V was clipped by 3 bases and J by 0 bases, with 11 bases between them. The CDR3 DNA is TGTGCCAGCAGCTTGGCTCCAAGTACTAACTATGGCTACACCTTC. It codes for CASSLAPSTNYGYTF. Full variable domain (remainder filled in from reference TRBV7-2 and TRBJ1-2): GAGVSQSPSNKVTEKGKDVELRCDPISGHTALYWYRQSLGQGLEFLIYFQGNSAPDKSGLPSDRFSAERTGGSVSTLTIQRTQQEDSAVYLCASSLAPSTNYGYTFGSGTRLTVV.

V is TRBV28 and J is TRBJ1-1; D is undetermined. Per the germline V gene, CDR1 is MDHEN and CDR2 is SYDVKM. The CDR3 length is 17 residues. With 1 base removed from V and 3 bases from J, the gap between germline ends came to 18 bases. CDR3 DNA: TGTGCCAGCAGTTTATTCTGGCCCCTTAGGAGGGACACTGAAGCTTTCTTT. This sequence encodes CASSLFWPLRRDTEAFF.